This T cell receptor (beta chain) derives from a study of siplizumab effects on memory and regulatory T cells. Study-wide points: Unstimulated subsets accounted for the mapping of only a minor share of the clones that were alloreactive.

Per sample, the assay covered 100,000 or so TCR templates. Libraries were prepared by immunoSEQ multiplex PCR; TCRdb keeps only in-frame clonotypes and omits some of them. This sample has roughly 120,000 clones; just over 90% occur once, and the top ten carry about 0.78%. The CDR3 extends over 16 amino acids. The germline V gene encodes CDR1 SGHAT and CDR2 FQNNGV. V dropped 5 bases and J dropped 2 bases, with 18 bases sitting between them. On this clone itself: What it binds is unknown.

What was sequenced was Tregs sorted from blood. This TCR derives from a human donor in good health. The chain uses TRBV11-2 and TRBJ2-5, with TRBD1 as a possible D gene (6 bases). The CDR3 DNA reads TGTGCCAGCAGCACCCGACAGGCCAAAAGACAAGAGACCCAGTACTTC. Encoded protein: CASSTRQAKRQETQYF.